A single sample is the source of the 18 T cell receptor beta chains below, sequenced in a study of CD8 T cells in Susac syndrome. Random-hexamer reverse transcription was applied to about 0.5 to 1 ug RNA. TCRdb re-analysed the immunoSEQ multiplex PCR reads in MiXCR, keeping a single row per CDR3 protein. The data show 230,000 or so distinct CDR3 sequences, approximately 95% seen once. The specimen was CD4+ T cells from PBMCs. These receptors came from a human donor with multiple sclerosis.

The genes are TRBV7-9 and TRBJ1-5, with no clear D. Germline lookup yields CDR1 SEHNR and CDR2 FQNEAQ (reference sequence). The length of the CDR3 is 14 residues. Trimming shortened V by 1 base and J by 4 bases, and 8 bases separated the two germline ends. DNA for the CDR3: TGTGCCAGCAGCTTAGAGTCGGGGAATCAGCCCCAGCATTTT. Translating it yields CASSLESGNQPQHF.

This chain uses TRBV30 with TRBJ2-1; the D gene is possibly TRBD1 (6 bases). The CDR3 is 10 residues long. With 8 bases removed from V and 7 bases from J, the gap between germline ends came to 9 bases. The germline gives CDR1 GTSNPN, CDR2 SVGIG (reference sequence). The CDR3 spells CATGKNEQFF. The CDR3 coding sequence is TGTGCCACAGGGAAAAATGAGCAGTTCTTC.

The rearrangement links TRBV2 to TRBJ2-3; D is ambiguous. Germline V gene data show CDR1 as SNHLY and CDR2 as FYNNEI. The length of the CDR3 is 12 residues. V lost 7 bases to trimming and J lost 2 bases, with 7 bases between them. CDR3 DNA: TGTGCCAGCAATGGGATCACAGATACGCAGTATTTT. It translates to CASNGITDTQYF.

This clonotype has a single count. V is TRBV5-1 and J is TRBJ1-2, with TRBD1 as a possible D gene (5 bases). The CDR3 contains 13 residues. Germline V gene lookup returns CDR1 SGHRS and CDR2 YFSETQ. The V end lost 3 bases, the J end lost 8 bases, and 14 bases lay between the germline ends. The DNA of the CDR3 is TGCGCCAGCAGCTCCCAAGGGGATTGGGGCTACACCTTC. As protein: CASSSQGDWGYTF.

V and J are TRBV20-1 and TRBJ2-1; 7 bases are shared with TRBD2. The CDR3 has 14 residues. V gave up 6 bases and J gave up 0 bases; unmatched junction bases: 5. The V gene's germline CDR1 is DFQATT and CDR2 SNEGSKA (reference sequence). CDR3 loop: CSARRGSSYNEQFF. DNA for the CDR3: TGCAGTGCCAGGCGGGGGAGCTCCTACAATGAGCAGTTCTTC.

As DNA, the CDR3 is TGTGCCAGCAGCCCCGGTTGGGAGTACGAGCAGTACTTC. It encodes CASSPGWEYEQYF. The chain carries TRBV7-6 and TRBJ2-7; D is perhaps TRBD2 (5 bases). The CDR3 is 13 amino acids. With 5 bases removed from V and 4 bases from J, the gap between germline ends came to 12 bases. Per germline, CDR1 SGHVS and CDR2 FNYEAQ. Full variable domain (remainder filled in from reference TRBV7-6 and TRBJ2-7): GAGVSQSPRYKVTKRGQDVALRCDPISGHVSLYWYRQALGQGPEFLTYFNYEAQQDKSGLPNDRFSAERPEGSISTLTIQRTEQRDSAMYRCASSPGWEYEQYFGPGTRLTVT.

This clonotype was counted a single time. The chain joins TRBV20-1 to TRBJ2-1; TRBD2 matches at 9 bases. With 0 bases clipped from V and 7 bases from J, the junction kept 10 bases outside the gene matches. CDR3 length equals 16 residues. The V gene's germline CDR1 is DFQATT and CDR2 SNEGSKA (reference sequence). The DNA for the CDR3 is TGCAGTGCTAGAGATGAGAGGCGGGAGGGCCTAAATGAGCAGTTCTTC. This gives the protein CSARDERREGLNEQFF.

J is TRBJ2-7 and V is TRBV29-1, with D tentatively TRBD2 (5 bases). The CDR3 has 15 amino acids. Germline values: CDR1 SQVTM, CDR2 ANQGSEA. With 6 bases removed from V and 0 bases from J, the gap between germline ends came to 18 bases. CDR3 in amino acids: CSVNELALGSYEQYF. CDR3 coding DNA: TGCAGCGTCAACGAGCTAGCCTTGGGCTCCTACGAGCAGTACTTC.

This chain links TRBV20-1 with TRBJ2-7; TRBD2 aligns across 9 bases. This CDR3 has 15 amino acids. In germline, CDR1 is DFQATT, CDR2 SNEGSKA (reference sequence). V trimming: 0 bases; J trimming: 6 bases; junction bases outside the gene matches: 9. CDR3 DNA: TGCAGTGCTAGAGACCCAGCGGGAGGAGCCTCCGAGCAGTACTTC. It codes for CSARDPAGGASEQYF.

V is TRBV12-3 or TRBV12-4 and J is TRBJ1-2; 9 bases align to TRBD1. The CDR3 loop spans 14 amino acids. V gave up 9 bases and J gave up 6 bases; unmatched junction bases: 11. CDR3 DNA sequence: TGTGCCAGTGGCCCGGACAGGGGACGGGATGGCTACACCTTC. Translated: CASGPDRGRDGYTF.

This clonotype came up once. CDR3 in amino acids: CASSWGGPQGSGELFF. The CDR3 nucleotides read TGTGCCAGCAGCTGGGGGGGACCCCAGGGATCCGGGGAGCTGTTTTTT. The chain links TRBV7-6 to TRBJ2-2; 7 nucleotides line up with TRBD2. The CDR3 has 16 amino acids. Germline V gene sequence: CDR1 SGHVS, CDR2 FNYEAQ. V gave up 4 bases and J gave up 6 bases; unmatched junction bases: 11.

The chain is built from TRBV27 and TRBJ2-7; 7 bases match TRBD1. V was pared by 5 bases and J by 0 bases, with 7 bases of the junction left unmatched. CDR1 and CDR2 (germline): MNHEY, SMNVEV (reference sequence). The CDR3 contains 15 residues. The CDR3 nucleotides are TGTGCCAGCAGTCCTTCGGGACAGAGCTCCTACGAGCAGTACTTC. Residues: CASSPSGQSSYEQYF.

The rearrangement joins TRBV3-1 to TRBJ2-2; either TRBD1 or TRBD2 may supply D (6 bases each). The length of the CDR3 is 15 residues. Trimming pared 3 bases from V and 5 bases from J, leaving 13 bases between. Germline V gene sequence: CDR1 LGHDT, CDR2 YNNKEL (reference sequence). CDR3 protein: CASSHTQGGTGELFF. The CDR3 region has the DNA TGTGCCAGCAGCCACACACAGGGAGGTACCGGGGAGCTGTTTTTT.

The rearrangement uses TRBV20-1 and TRBJ2-7; D gene uncertain. CDR1 and CDR2 (germline): DFQATT, SNEGSKA (reference sequence). V was clipped by 1 base and J by 0 bases, with 4 bases between them. This CDR3 spans 12 amino acids. The CDR3 spells CSARAVSYEQYF. The CDR3 bases are TGCAGTGCTAGAGCTGTCTCCTACGAGCAGTACTTC.

V usage is TRBV28 and J usage is TRBJ2-7, with D possibly being TRBD1 or TRBD2 (6 bases each). V dropped 6 bases and J dropped 12 bases, with 24 bases sitting between them. The CDR3 extends over 14 amino acids. The germline V gene has CDR1 MDHEN and CDR2 SYDVKM. CDR3 residues: CASRPGGPLKGWYF. The CDR3 coding sequence is TGTGCCAGCAGACCTGGGGGGCCACTAAAGGGATGGTACTTC.

The chain links TRBV7-9 to TRBJ2-6; D call uncertain. This CDR3 has 15 residues. In germline, CDR1 is SEHNR, CDR2 FQNEAQ (reference sequence). Trimming shortened V by 1 base and J by 2 bases, and 6 bases separated the two germline ends. In DNA form, the CDR3 reads TGTGCCAGCAGCTTAGGCATACCTGGGGCCAACGTCCTGACTTTC. The encoded protein is CASSLGIPGANVLTF.

The V call is TRBV12-3 or TRBV12-4, the J call TRBJ1-6; 10 nucleotides line up with TRBD1. The trim removed 2 bases at V and 10 bases at J, leaving 5 bases unmatched. CDR3 size: 15 residues. The CDR3 nucleotides are TGTGCCAGCAGTTTACTCGACAGGGGGCAATCACCCCTCCACTTT. Translation gives CASSLLDRGQSPLHF.

This chain uses TRBV5-1 with TRBJ2-5; D is undetermined. Trimming left V 0 bases short and J 4 bases short, with 7 bases between. The germline gives CDR1 SGHRS, CDR2 YFSETQ. The CDR3 extends over 13 amino acids. The CDR3, as DNA: TGCGCCAGCAGCTTGGATGGACCAGAGACCCAGTACTTC. This encodes CASSLDGPETQYF.